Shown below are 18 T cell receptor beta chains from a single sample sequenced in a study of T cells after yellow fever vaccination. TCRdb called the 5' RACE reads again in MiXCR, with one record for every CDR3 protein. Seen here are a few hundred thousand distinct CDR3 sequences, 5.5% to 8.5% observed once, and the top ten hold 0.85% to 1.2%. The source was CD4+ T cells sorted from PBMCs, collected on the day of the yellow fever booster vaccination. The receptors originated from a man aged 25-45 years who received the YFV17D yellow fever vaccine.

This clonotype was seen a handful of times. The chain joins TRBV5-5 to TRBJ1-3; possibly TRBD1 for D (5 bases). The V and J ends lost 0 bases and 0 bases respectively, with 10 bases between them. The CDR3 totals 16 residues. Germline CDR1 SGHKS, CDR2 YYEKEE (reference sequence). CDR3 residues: CASSLAGGDSGNTIYF. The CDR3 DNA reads TGTGCCAGCAGCTTGGCCGGGGGGGACTCTGGAAACACCATATATTTT.

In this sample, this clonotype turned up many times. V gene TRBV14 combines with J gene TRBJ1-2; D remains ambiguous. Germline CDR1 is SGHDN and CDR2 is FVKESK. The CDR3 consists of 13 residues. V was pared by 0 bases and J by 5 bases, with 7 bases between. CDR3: CASSQEHRYGYTF. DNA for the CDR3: TGTGCCAGCAGCCAAGAGCACCGATATGGCTACACCTTC.

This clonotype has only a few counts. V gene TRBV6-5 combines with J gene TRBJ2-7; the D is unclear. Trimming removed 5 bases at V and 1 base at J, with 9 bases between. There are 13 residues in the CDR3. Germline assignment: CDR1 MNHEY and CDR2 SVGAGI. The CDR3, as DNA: TGTGCCAGCAGTACCACCGAGTCCTACGAGCAGTACTTC. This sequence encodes CASSTTESYEQYF.

The CDR3 is CASSGGAATDTQYF. Here the CDR3 DNA reads TGCGCCAGCAGTGGTGGGGCAGCGACCGATACGCAGTATTTT. V and J are TRBV10-1 and TRBJ2-3; perhaps TRBD1 as D (5 bases). Trimming took off 4 bases at V and 6 bases at J, with 14 bases between the two ends. CDR3 size: 14 residues. Germline values: CDR1 WNHNN, CDR2 SYGVQD (reference sequence).

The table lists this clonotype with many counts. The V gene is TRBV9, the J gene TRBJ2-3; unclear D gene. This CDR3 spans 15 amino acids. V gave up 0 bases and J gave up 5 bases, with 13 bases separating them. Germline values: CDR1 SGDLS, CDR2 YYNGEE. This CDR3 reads CASSVGSGIRDTQYF. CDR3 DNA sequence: TGTGCCAGCAGCGTAGGCAGTGGGATCAGAGATACGCAGTATTTT.

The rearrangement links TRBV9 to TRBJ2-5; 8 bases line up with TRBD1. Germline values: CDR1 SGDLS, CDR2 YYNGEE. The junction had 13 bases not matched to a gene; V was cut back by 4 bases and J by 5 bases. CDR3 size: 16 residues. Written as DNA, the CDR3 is TGTGCCAGCAGCCCCTCGACAGGGGTTAGTGGGGAGACCCAGTACTTC. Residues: CASSPSTGVSGETQYF.

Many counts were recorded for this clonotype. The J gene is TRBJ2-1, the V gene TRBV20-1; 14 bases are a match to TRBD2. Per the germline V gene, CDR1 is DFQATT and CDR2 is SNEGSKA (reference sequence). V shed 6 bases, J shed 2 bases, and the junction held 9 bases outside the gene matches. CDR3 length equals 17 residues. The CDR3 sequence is CSASGLAGEGPYNEQFF. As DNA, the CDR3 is TGCAGTGCCTCGGGACTAGCGGGAGAGGGCCCCTACAATGAGCAGTTCTTC.

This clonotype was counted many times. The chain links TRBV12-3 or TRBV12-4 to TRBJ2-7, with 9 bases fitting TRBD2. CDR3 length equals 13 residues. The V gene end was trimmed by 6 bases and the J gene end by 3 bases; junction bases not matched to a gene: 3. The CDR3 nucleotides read TGTGCCAGCAGAATAGCGGGAGTCTACGAGCAGTACTTC. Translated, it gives CASRIAGVYEQYF.

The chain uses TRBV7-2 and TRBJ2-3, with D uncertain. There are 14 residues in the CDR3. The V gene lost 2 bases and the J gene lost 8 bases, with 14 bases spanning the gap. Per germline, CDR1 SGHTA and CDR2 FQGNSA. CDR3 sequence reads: CASSLQTIQTTQYF. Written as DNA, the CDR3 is TGTGCCAGCAGCTTACAGACAATTCAAACTACGCAGTATTTT. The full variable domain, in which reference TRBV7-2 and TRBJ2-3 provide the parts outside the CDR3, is GAGVSQSPSNKVTEKGKDVELRCDPISGHTALYWYRQSLGQGLEFLIYFQGNSAPDKSGLPSDRFSAERTGGSVSTLTIQRTQQEDSAVYLCASSLQTIQTTQYFGPGTRLTVL.

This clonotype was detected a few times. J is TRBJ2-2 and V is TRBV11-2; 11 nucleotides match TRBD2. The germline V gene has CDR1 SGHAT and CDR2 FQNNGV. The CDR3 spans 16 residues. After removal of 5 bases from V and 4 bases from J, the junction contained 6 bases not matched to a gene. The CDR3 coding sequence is TGTGCCAGCAGCCAAGGGCTAGCGGGAGGCACCGGGGAGCTGTTTTTT. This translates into CASSQGLAGGTGELFF.

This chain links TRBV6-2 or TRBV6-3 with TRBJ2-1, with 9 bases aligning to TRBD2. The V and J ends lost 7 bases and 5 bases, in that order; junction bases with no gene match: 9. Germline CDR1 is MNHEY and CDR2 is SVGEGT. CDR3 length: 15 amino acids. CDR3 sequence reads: CASTHSGSLNNEQFF. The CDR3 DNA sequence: TGTGCCAGCACCCATAGCGGGAGCCTTAACAATGAGCAGTTCTTC.

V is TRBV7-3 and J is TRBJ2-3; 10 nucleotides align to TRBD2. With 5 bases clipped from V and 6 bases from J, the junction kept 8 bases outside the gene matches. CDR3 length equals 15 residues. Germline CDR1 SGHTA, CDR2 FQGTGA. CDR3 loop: CASSPLASGSDTQYF. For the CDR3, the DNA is TGTGCCAGCAGCCCGCTGGCTAGCGGGAGCGATACGCAGTATTTT.

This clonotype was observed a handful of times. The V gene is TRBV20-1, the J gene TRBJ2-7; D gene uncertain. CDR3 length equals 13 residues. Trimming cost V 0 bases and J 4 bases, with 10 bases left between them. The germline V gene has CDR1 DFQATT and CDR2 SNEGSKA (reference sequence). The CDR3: CSARDGVAYEQYF. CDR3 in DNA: TGCAGTGCTAGAGACGGTGTGGCTTACGAGCAGTACTTC.

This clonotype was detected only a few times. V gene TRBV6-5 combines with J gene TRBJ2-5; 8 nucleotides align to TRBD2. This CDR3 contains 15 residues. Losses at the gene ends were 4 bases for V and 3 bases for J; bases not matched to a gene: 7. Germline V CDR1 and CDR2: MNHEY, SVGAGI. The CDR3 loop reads CASSSPRAGEETQYF. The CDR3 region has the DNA TGTGCCAGCAGTTCTCCGCGAGCGGGAGAAGAGACCCAGTACTTC.

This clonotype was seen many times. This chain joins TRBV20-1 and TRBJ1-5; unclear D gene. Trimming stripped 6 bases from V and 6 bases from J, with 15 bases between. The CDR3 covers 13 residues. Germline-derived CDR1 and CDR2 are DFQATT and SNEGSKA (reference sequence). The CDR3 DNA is TGCAGTGCAAGTCCAGGAGTTGGTCAGCCCCAGCATTTT. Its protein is CSASPGVGQPQHF.

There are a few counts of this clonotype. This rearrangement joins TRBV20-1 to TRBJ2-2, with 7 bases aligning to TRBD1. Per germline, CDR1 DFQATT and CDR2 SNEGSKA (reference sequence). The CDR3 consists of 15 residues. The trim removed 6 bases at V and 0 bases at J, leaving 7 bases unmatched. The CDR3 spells CSARPQGANTGELFF. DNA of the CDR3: TGCAGTGCGCGGCCGCAGGGGGCGAACACCGGGGAGCTGTTTTTT.

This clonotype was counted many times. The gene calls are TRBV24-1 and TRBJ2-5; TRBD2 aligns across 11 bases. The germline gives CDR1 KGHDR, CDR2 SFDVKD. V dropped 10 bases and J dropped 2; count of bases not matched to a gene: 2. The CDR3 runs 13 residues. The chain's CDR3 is CATGLAAQETQYF. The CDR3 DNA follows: TGTGCCACGGGACTAGCGGCACAAGAGACCCAGTACTTC.

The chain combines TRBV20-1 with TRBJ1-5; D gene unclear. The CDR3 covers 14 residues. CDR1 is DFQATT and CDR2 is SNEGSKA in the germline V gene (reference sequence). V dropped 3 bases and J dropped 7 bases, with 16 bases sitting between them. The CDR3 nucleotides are TGCAGTGCTAGTTCCGGGAGTACGGGCCAGCCCCAGCATTTT. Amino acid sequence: CSASSGSTGQPQHF.